This T cell receptor beta chain was captured in a study of CD8+ T cells in alopecia areata. RNA extraction was followed by reverse transcription into cDNA, which acted as the sequencing template. Data came from immunoSEQ multiplex PCR; TCRdb stores just in-frame clones and leaves some out. This sample has over 150,000 clones, with 50% to 60% found just once. CDR3 length: 13 amino acids. With 6 bases removed from V and 0 bases from J, the gap between germline ends came to 8 bases. Per the germline V gene, CDR1 is SNHLY and CDR2 is FYNNEI. Individuals with alopecia areata gave both lesional scalp punch biopsies and peripheral blood for collection.

The V gene is TRBV2, the J gene TRBJ2-5; TRBD1 might be the D (6 bases). Source: CD4+ T cells sorted from blood, taken at week 0. The clonotype comes from a human donor with alopecia areata. Here the CDR3 reads CASSRDNQETQYF. The DNA for the CDR3 is TGTGCCAGCAGCAGGGACAACCAAGAGACCCAGTACTTC.